The clone carrying this TCR beta chain showed up just a few times. The antigen is not known. The sample originates from a study of blood T cells in healthy people across ages. Broader study findings: Expanded clonotype shifts may have been confounded, as the donors had an unknown CMV status.

Together with a sample-barcoded 5' primer, a J-beta primer mix was included in a second PCR lasting about 6 to 12 cycles. MiXCR, run by TCRdb on the 5' RACE reads, gives a single entry per CDR3 protein. The table shows 1.4 million or so distinct CDR3 sequences, with approximately 43% occurring only once. The V end lost 3 bases, the J end lost 4 bases, and 14 bases lay between the germline ends. The CDR3 spans 15 residues. Germline CDR1 reads SEHNR; CDR2 reads FQNEAQ (reference sequence). This clonotype was obtained from a woman younger than 35 in good health. Sequences were obtained from blood. This sequence joins TRBV7-9 and TRBJ2-3, with TRBD2 as a possible D gene (6 bases). DNA of the CDR3: TGTGCCAGCAGCTTCAGCGCGGGATTCGCAGATACGCAGTATTTT. Translated, it gives CASSFSAGFADTQYF.